The T cell receptor beta chain described here comes from a study of patients and donors after allogeneic stem cell transplantation. This CDR3 region has 15 residues. V lost 0 bases, J lost 1 base, and 9 bases lay in between. Germline V gene sequence: CDR1 LGHDT, CDR2 YNNKEL (reference sequence). This clonotype was recorded a few times. TCRdb used MiXCR to reprocess the RT-PCR reads, holding one entry per CDR3 protein. The sample includes roughly 200,000 distinct CDR3 sequences, 38% of them seen just once. This TCR came from a human donor who was either an allogeneic HSCT recipient or a stem cell or donor lymphocyte infusion donor (not recorded which). It is not recorded whose cells these are; they may come from a transplant donor. The sample was blood, either unsorted or a sorted T cell fraction (not recorded which). The rearrangement links TRBV3-1 to TRBJ1-1; D uncertain. The DNA of the CDR3 is TGTGCCAGCAGCCAAGATTCGGTTTCGAACACTGAAGCTTTCTTT. Translated, it gives CASSQDSVSNTEAFF.